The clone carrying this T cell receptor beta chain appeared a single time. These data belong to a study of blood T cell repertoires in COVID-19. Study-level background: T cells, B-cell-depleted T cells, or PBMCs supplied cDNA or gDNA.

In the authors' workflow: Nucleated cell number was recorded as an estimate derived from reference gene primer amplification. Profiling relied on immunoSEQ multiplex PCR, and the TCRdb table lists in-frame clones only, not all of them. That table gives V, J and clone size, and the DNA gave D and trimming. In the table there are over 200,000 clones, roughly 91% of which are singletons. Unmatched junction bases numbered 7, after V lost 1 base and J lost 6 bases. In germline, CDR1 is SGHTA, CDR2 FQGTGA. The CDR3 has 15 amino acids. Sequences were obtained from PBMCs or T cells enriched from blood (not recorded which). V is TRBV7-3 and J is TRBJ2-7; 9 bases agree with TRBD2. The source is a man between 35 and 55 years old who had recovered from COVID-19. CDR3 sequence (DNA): TGTGCCAGCAGCTTAAGTTTAGCGGGAGCGTCCGAGCAGTACTTC. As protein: CASSLSLAGASEQYF.